This TCR beta chain is from a study of CD8 T cells in ankylosing spondylitis. Findings and caveats of the study: Clones tied to disease were said to be significantly enriched in matched ankylosing spondylitis synovial fluid. CD8+ cells made up the disease-linked clones, which were relatively rare in peripheral blood. In ankylosing spondylitis blood, a motif of several highly homologous TCR beta variants appeared characteristic.

In its sample, this clonotype was seen a few times. Its antigen is not known. The CDR3 extends over 13 amino acids. Germline values: CDR1 SGHVS, CDR2 FNYEAQ. The junction had 2 bases not matched to a gene; V was cut back by 4 bases and J by 7 bases. Molecular-barcoded quantitative 5'-RACE produced these TCR beta libraries. Each CDR3 protein is one row after TCRdb ran MiXCR on the 5' RACE reads. The top ten hold around a third of the sample, which has some 130,000 distinct CDR3 sequences, roughly 17% seen once. The source of this sequence is a male donor with ankylosing spondylitis. The chain is built from TRBV7-6 and TRBJ2-2; 8 bases are a match to TRBD2. Sequences were obtained from blood, either unsorted or a sorted T cell fraction (not recorded which). The CDR3 spells CASSSGGGGELFF. CDR3 bases: TGTGCCAGCAGCTCCGGGGGGGGCGGGGAGCTGTTTTTT.